The TCR beta chain described here comes from a study of identical twins. This clonotype has just a few counts. The V gene lost 3 bases and the J gene lost 5 bases, with 8 bases spanning the gap. Germline V gene sequence: CDR1 LNHNV, CDR2 YYDKDF (reference sequence). CDR3 length: 13 amino acids. TCRdb reprocessed the 5' RACE reads via MiXCR and lists one record per CDR3 protein. The sample lists approximately 890,000 distinct CDR3 sequences; 9% to 15% were seen once. The same specimen was also included in a second study, on yellow fever vaccine responses in identical twins.

Sample: PBMCs. The V and J genes are TRBV15 and TRBJ2-1; the D is unclear. This TCR was recovered from a young woman in good health. CDR3 in amino acids: CATSSDRHNEQFF. The CDR3 nucleotides read TGTGCCACCAGCAGCGATCGGCACAATGAGCAGTTCTTC.